A selection of T cell receptor beta chains follows, all from one sample in a study of CD8 T cells in ankylosing spondylitis. TCRdb re-called the 5' RACE reads through MiXCR, storing one row per CDR3 protein. The profile shows approximately 340,000 distinct CDR3 sequences, roughly 15% of them singletons. Sequencing input: blood, either unsorted or a sorted T cell fraction (not recorded which). The receptors were gathered from a male donor with ankylosing spondylitis or in good health (not recorded which). Both conserved end residues are part of each CDR3. D genes are given only for firm matches. A row's size may be missing; if present it is once, few, many or a size class.

TGCAGTGCTCCGTCTAGCGGGGGGCGTCACAATGAGCAGTTCTTC	CSAPSSGGRHNEQFF	TRBV20-1	TRBJ2-1	few	TRBD2
TGCGCCAGCAGCTTGGCCAGTGGCTATGGCTACACCTTC	CASSLASGYGYTF	TRBV5-1	TRBJ1-2	few	NA
TGTGCCAGCAGCGTAGACCAGGGGTTCTATGGCTACACCTTC	CASSVDQGFYGYTF	TRBV9	TRBJ1-2	NA	NA
TGTGCCAGCAGCTCAGCACTTGAACCCGGCTTGAGCTCCTACGAGCAGTACTTC	CASSSALEPGLSSYEQYF	TRBV11-1	TRBJ2-7	NA	NA
TGTGCCAGCAGTCCTTCGGCAGGGGGGAAGGATGGCTACACCTTC	CASSPSAGGKDGYTF	TRBV12-3/TRBV12-4	TRBJ1-2	NA	TRBD1
TGTGCCAGCAGCCCTAGGACAGGGAGCAATTCACCCCTCCACTTT	CASSPRTGSNSPLHF	TRBV3-1	TRBJ1-6	few	TRBD1
TGTGCCAGCAGCCATGGGGCCGGTATTTCCTCCTACGAGCAGTACTTC	CASSHGAGISSYEQYF	TRBV3-1	TRBJ2-7	NA	NA
TGTGCCATCAGTCGGAAGGATCAACTCGCCTACGAGCAGTACTTC	CAISRKDQLAYEQYF	TRBV10-3	TRBJ2-7	NA	NA
TGTGCCACAGGGGGAAATGACAGGGGGAAAACAGGGGAGCTGTTTTTT	CATGGNDRGKTGELFF	TRBV6-1	TRBJ2-2	few	TRBD1
TGTGCCAGCAGTCCCCGCGGGCCCACTGAAGCTTTCTTT	CASSPRGPTEAFF	TRBV12-3/TRBV12-4	TRBJ1-1	many	NA
TGTGCCAGCAGCCCGCCGCGTTCACCGCTCCAAGAGACCCAGTACTTC	CASSPPRSPLQETQYF	TRBV5-6	TRBJ2-5	NA	NA
TGTGCCAGCAGTTACTCGCCGGGGACTAATGAAAAACTGTTTTTT	CASSYSPGTNEKLFF	TRBV6-5	TRBJ1-4	NA	NA
TGTGCCAGCAGCTTAGATCCCACCGGGAGCACAGATACGCAGTATTTT	CASSLDPTGSTDTQYF	TRBV11-2	TRBJ2-3	NA	NA
TGTGCCTGGACTAGGGGGCCGTACGAGCAGTACTTC	CAWTRGPYEQYF	TRBV30	TRBJ2-7	NA	TRBD1
TGCGCCAGCAGCTCCCGACAGGGTTTTGGCGGGGAGCTGTTTTTT	CASSSRQGFGGELFF	TRBV5-1	TRBJ2-2	few	TRBD1
TGCAGCGCCCTTTCCGGGACAGCTATCGCGAATGAGCAGTTCTTC	CSALSGTAIANEQFF	TRBV29-1	TRBJ2-1	few	TRBD1
TGTGCCAGCAGCGTAGATCCGAGAGTGGATACGCAGTATTTT	CASSVDPRVDTQYF	TRBV9	TRBJ2-3	NA	NA
TGTGCCAGCAGCCCCTCGTGGGGTTACGAGCAGTACTTC	CASSPSWGYEQYF	TRBV7-2	TRBJ2-7	few	NA
TGCGCCAGCAGCCGACTAGCGGGAACCCCCGGGGAGCTGTTTTTT	CASSRLAGTPGELFF	TRBV5-1	TRBJ2-2	NA	TRBD2
TGTGCCAGCAGTTTGGGTGGGGCGGCCTCCTACGAGCAGTACTTC	CASSLGGAASYEQYF	TRBV6-5	TRBJ2-7	NA	NA
TGTGCCAGCAGGGGGACAGGATCCTACGAGCAGTACTTC	CASRGTGSYEQYF	TRBV25-1	TRBJ2-7	few	TRBD1
TGTGCCACCAGTCCGGGGGGGTTCGAATTGGATGAGCAGTTCTTC	CATSPGGFELDEQFF	TRBV24-1	TRBJ2-1	NA	TRBD2
TGCAGTGCTGGGATCTCCTACGAGCAGTACTTC	CSAGISYEQYF	TRBV20-1	TRBJ2-7	NA	NA
TGTGCCAGCAGCCCACCCCCCGACGGGACATTCCAGTTCTTC	CASSPPPDGTFQFF	TRBV7-2	TRBJ2-1	once	NA
TGTGCCAGCAGTGGGCGGTCCCATCCTAACTATGGCTACACCTTC	CASSGRSHPNYGYTF	TRBV2	TRBJ1-2	NA	NA
TGTGCCAGCAGTTTTTACCTGGGCACTGAAGCTTTCTTT	CASSFYLGTEAFF	TRBV27	TRBJ1-1	NA	NA
TGCGCCAGCTTCTTGGGAGCTAGCGGGGTCTACAATGAGCAGTTCTTC	CASFLGASGVYNEQFF	TRBV5-1	TRBJ2-1	NA	TRBD2
TGTGCCAGCAGTAGCCTCGCTCTGGGGGCGCGAGAGACCCAGTACTTC	CASSSLALGARETQYF	TRBV12-3/TRBV12-4	TRBJ2-5	few	NA
TGTGCCAGCAGCTTATGGGGGACGGTGAACACTGAAGCTTTCTTT	CASSLWGTVNTEAFF	TRBV7-2	TRBJ1-1	NA	NA
TGCGCCAGCAGCTTAAGGCAAACCTACGAGCAGTACTTC	CASSLRQTYEQYF	TRBV5-1	TRBJ2-7	many	NA
TGTGCCAGCAGCTTACCGGCAAGGGGTGAGCAGTTCTTC	CASSLPARGEQFF	TRBV7-2	TRBJ2-1	few	NA
TGCGCCAGCAGCCCCGGGAGGGTGGGCACTGAAGCTTTCTTT	CASSPGRVGTEAFF	TRBV5-1	TRBJ1-1	NA	NA
TGTGCCAGCAGCCCAGCGCGGACCGGGGAGCTGTTTTTT	CASSPARTGELFF	TRBV11-3	TRBJ2-2	few	NA
TGTGCCAGCAGCTCCACAAGTGCCGGGTCGTCCTACGAGCAGTACTTC	CASSSTSAGSSYEQYF	TRBV7-2	TRBJ2-7	NA	NA
TGTGCCAGTAGTATAGGGGACTACTCCTACAATGAGCAGTTCTTC	CASSIGDYSYNEQFF	TRBV19	TRBJ2-1	few	TRBD2
TGTGCCAGCAGTTTAGAGAGGAGCAATCAGCCCCAGCATTTT	CASSLERSNQPQHF	TRBV12-3/TRBV12-4	TRBJ1-5	many	NA
TGTGCCAGCTCACCACAAGGGACGGGGACCGGCTACGAGCAGTACTTC	CASSPQGTGTGYEQYF	TRBV18	TRBJ2-7	NA	NA
TGTGCCAGCAGTTCTGGGGAGGGTTCCTACAATGAGCAGTTCTTC	CASSSGEGSYNEQFF	TRBV27	TRBJ2-1	few	TRBD2
TGCGCCAGCAGTGACAAGTACGAGCAGTACTTC	CASSDKYEQYF	TRBV10-1	TRBJ2-7	few	NA
TGCGCCAGCAGCTTGGGGGCTCAGGGGGCGCAGTATTTT	CASSLGAQGAQYF	TRBV5-1	TRBJ2-3	NA	TRBD1
TGTGCCAGCAGCCAGGACAGGGTGAGATGGACTGAAGCTTTCTTT	CASSQDRVRWTEAFF	TRBV11-2	TRBJ1-1	NA	TRBD1
TGTGCCAGCAAGGAGGCAGGGGGCATCAACGAGCAGTACTTC	CASKEAGGINEQYF	TRBV3-1	TRBJ2-7	few	TRBD1
TGTGCCAGCAGTTTAGAAGGCAGGGGGCAGGAGGGCTACACCTTC	CASSLEGRGQEGYTF	TRBV12-3/TRBV12-4	TRBJ1-2	NA	TRBD1
TGTGCCAGCAGTCCCAGTTCCTCCGGGGACGAGCAGTACTTC	CASSPSSSGDEQYF	TRBV27	TRBJ2-7	few	NA
TGCGCCAGCAGCTTGAATAAGGGCCCCTACAATGAGCAGTTCTTC	CASSLNKGPYNEQFF	TRBV5-1	TRBJ2-1	few	NA
TGTGCCAGCAGTTCGGCCGGGACCCCCAGGGATACGCAGTATTTT	CASSSAGTPRDTQYF	TRBV11-2	TRBJ2-3	few	NA
TGTGCCATCAGTGGGGTTAATCAGCCCCAGCATTTT	CAISGVNQPQHF	TRBV10-3	TRBJ1-5	NA	NA
TGCAGTGCTAGCGAGGGGATCAACACCGGGGAGCTGTTTTTT	CSASEGINTGELFF	TRBV20-1	TRBJ2-2	NA	NA
TGTGCCAGCGCCCCACTCCGGGAGACCCAGTACTTC	CASAPLRETQYF	TRBV11-2	TRBJ2-5	NA	NA